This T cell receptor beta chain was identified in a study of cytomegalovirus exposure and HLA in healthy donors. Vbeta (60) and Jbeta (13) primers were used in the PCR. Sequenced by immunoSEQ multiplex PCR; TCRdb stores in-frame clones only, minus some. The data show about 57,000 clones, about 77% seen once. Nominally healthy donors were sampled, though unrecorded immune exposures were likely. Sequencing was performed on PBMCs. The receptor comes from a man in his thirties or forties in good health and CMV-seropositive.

The CDR3, as DNA: TGTGCCAGCAGCCCCCCCACCGGGACAGTGAACACCGGGGAGCTGTTTTTT. It translates to CASSPPTGTVNTGELFF. The chain uses TRBV9 and TRBJ2-2, with TRBD1 identical over 7 bases. Germline V gives CDR1 SGDLS, CDR2 YYNGEE. This CDR3 has 17 residues. The J segment lost 1 base and the V segment lost 4 bases, leaving 10 bases of the junction unmatched. The whole variable domain, remainder taken from reference TRBV9 and TRBJ2-2, is DSGVTQTPKHLITATGQRVTLRCSPRSGDLSVYWYQQSLDQGLQFLIQYYNGEERAKGNILERFSAQQFPDLHSELNLSSLELGDSALYFCASSPPTGTVNTGELFFGEGSRLTVL.